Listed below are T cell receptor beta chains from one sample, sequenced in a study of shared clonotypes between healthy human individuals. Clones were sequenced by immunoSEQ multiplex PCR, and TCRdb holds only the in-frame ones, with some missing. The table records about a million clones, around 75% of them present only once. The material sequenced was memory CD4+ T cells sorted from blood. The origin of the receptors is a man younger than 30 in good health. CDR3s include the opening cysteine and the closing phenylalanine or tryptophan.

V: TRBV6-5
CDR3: CASSSYGYTF

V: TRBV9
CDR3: CASSYRQGAYNEQFF

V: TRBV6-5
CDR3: CASSHRGTQYF

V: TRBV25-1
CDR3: CASSEMGNTEAFF

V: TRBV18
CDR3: CASSPPTDRPYGYTF

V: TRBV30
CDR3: CAWSEGQGPQEKLFF

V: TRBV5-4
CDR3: CASSSTGTGSTDTQYF

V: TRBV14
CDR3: CASSRTSGTNEQFF

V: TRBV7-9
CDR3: CASSLISSGRHYNEQFF

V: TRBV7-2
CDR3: CASSLVLASYEQYF

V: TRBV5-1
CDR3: CASRPTFGGLYGYTF

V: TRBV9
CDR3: CASSVGAGLTDTQYF

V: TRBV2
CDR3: CASRGTSGNEQFF

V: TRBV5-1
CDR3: CASSRDGANEKLFF

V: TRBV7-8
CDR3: CASSYDRAGANVLTF

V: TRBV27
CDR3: CASSLSQGRIISPLHF

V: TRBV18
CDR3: CASSPARRQQDTQYF

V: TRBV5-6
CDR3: CASSLEQRRVGDTQYF

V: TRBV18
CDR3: CASSPPGRESYEQYF

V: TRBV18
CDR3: CASSPASQVFSNQPQHF

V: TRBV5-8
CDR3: CASSADIRGLGQYF

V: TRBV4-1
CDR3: CASSQETSAGVYGYTF

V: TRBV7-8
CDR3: CASSPATGTSSYEQYF

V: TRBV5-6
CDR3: CASSIIDRDYGYTF

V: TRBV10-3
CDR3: CAIRSEGDEQYF

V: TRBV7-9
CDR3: CASSLRQRNQETQYF

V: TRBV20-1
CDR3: CSAGRETQYF

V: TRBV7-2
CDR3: CASSSLSGTGEQPQHF

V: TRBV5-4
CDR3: CASSLGAQGLSPLHF

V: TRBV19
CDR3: CASGPGGVAQHF

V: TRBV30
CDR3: CAWNSGTGVKSSYNSPLHF

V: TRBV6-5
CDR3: CAAHPRNSYEQYF

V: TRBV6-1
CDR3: CASSQTGGPRNTIYF

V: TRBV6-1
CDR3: CASSEGGLGSNEQFF

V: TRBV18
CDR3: CASSPRSVGETQYF

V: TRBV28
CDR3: CASSLAGQGSYNEQFF

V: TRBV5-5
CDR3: CASSLFSPGQTQYF